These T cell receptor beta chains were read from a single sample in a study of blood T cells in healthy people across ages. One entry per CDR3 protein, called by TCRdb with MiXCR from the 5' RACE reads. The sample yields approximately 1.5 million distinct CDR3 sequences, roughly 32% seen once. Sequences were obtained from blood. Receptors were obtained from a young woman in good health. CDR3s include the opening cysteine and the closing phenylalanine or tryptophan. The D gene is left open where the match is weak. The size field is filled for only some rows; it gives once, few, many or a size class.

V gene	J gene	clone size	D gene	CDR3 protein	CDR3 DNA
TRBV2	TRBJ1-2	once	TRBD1	CASCKDRGRLYGYTF	TGTGCCAGCTGTAAGGACAGGGGGCGTCTATATGGCTACACCTTC
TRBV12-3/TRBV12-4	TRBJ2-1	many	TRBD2	CASSPLAGARSYNEQFF	TGTGCCAGCAGTCCACTAGCGGGGGCCCGCTCCTACAATGAGCAGTTCTTC
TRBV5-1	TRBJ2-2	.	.	CASRDAQGKTGELFF	TGCGCCAGCAGGGATGCACAGGGAAAAACCGGGGAGCTGTTTTTT
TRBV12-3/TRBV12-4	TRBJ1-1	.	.	CASSFGAGGSTEAFF	TGTGCCAGCAGTTTTGGGGCCGGGGGAAGCACTGAAGCTTTCTTT
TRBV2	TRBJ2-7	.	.	CASLRDFSYEQYF	TGTGCCTCACTGAGGGACTTCTCCTACGAGCAGTACTTC
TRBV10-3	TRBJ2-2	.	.	CAISEFPGVSTSGLRRGELFF	TGTGCCATCAGTGAGTTCCCGGGGGTCTCAACCTCCGGACTAAGACGGGGGGAGCTGTTTTTT
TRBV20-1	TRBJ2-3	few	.	CSARTITDTQYF	TGCAGTGCGAGGACCATCACAGATACGCAGTATTTT
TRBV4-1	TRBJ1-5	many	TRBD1	CASSRTGSNQPQHF	TGTGCCAGCAGTAGGACAGGAAGCAATCAGCCCCAGCATTTT
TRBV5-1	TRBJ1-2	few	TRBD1	CASSSKTGTGYGYTF	TGCGCCAGCAGCTCCAAGACCGGGACAGGCTATGGCTACACCTTC
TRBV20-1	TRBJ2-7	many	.	CSARDKPSLTYEQYF	TGCAGTGCTAGAGATAAACCGAGTCTTACCTACGAGCAGTACTTC
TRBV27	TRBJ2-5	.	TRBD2	CASSFRGGVETQYF	TGTGCCAGCAGTTTCCGGGGGGGGGTTGAGACCCAGTACTTC
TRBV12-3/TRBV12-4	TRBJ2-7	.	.	CASSFQPISTGEQYF	TGTGCCAGCAGTTTCCAACCGATCTCTACGGGCGAGCAGTACTTC
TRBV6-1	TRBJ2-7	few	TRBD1	CASRDRPTYEQYF	TGTGCCAGCAGGGACAGGCCTACCTACGAGCAGTACTTC
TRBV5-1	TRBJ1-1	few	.	CASSLDHPSQAFF	TGCGCCAGCAGCTTGGACCACCCCTCCCAAGCTTTCTTT
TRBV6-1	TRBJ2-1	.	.	CASNRRLAYETNNEQFF	TGTGCCAGCAACCGCCGGCTAGCGTACGAAACTAACAATGAGCAGTTCTTC
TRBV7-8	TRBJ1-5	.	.	CASSSATSNQPQHF	TGTGCCAGCAGCTCGGCGACAAGCAATCAGCCCCAGCATTTT
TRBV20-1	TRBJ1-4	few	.	CSPRIGNGEKLFF	TGCAGTCCGCGAATAGGGAATGGCGAAAAACTGTTTTTT
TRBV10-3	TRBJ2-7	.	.	CAISAPGRIVYEQYF	TGTGCCATCAGTGCACCGGGACGGATAGTATACGAGCAGTACTTC
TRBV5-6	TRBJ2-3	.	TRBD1	CASSLVRTGGYTQYF	TGTGCCAGCAGCTTGGTTCGGACAGGGGGATACACGCAGTATTTT
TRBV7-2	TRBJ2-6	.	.	CASSLAIRAGANVLTF	TGTGCCAGCAGCTTAGCGATAAGGGCTGGGGCCAACGTCCTGACTTTC
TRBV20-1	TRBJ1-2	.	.	CSARTGGGYGYTF	TGCAGTGCTAGAACCGGGGGCGGGTATGGCTACACCTTC
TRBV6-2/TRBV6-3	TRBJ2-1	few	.	CASSSPGRTYNEQFF	TGTGCCAGCAGTTCTCCGGGACGGACTTACAATGAGCAGTTCTTC
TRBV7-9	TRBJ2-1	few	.	CASSLSVTSTEQFF	TGTGCCAGCAGCTTATCCGTTACTAGCACTGAGCAGTTCTTC
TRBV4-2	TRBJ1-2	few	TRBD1	CASSQGTDRNGYTF	TGTGCCAGCAGCCAAGGAACGGACAGGAATGGCTACACCTTC
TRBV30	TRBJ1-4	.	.	CAWSVGGANEKLFF	TGTGCCTGGAGTGTAGGGGGAGCCAATGAAAAACTGTTTTTT
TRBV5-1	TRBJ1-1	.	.	CASSLAGGLATEAFF	TGCGCCAGCAGCCTTGCTGGGGGCCTAGCCACTGAAGCTTTCTTT
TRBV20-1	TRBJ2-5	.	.	CSASSRDGQETQYF	TGCAGTGCTAGCAGCAGGGACGGGCAAGAGACCCAGTACTTC
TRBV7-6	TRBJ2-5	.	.	CASSSLEGRIETQYF	TGTGCCAGCAGCTCCCTAGAGGGCAGGATAGAGACCCAGTACTTC
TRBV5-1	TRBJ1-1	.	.	CASSLKGSAPGAFF	TGCGCCAGCAGCTTGAAGGGGTCTGCTCCTGGAGCTTTCTTT
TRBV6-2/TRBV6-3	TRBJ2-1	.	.	CASNPGGAYNEQFF	TGTGCCAGCAACCCCGGTGGGGCGTACAATGAGCAGTTCTTC
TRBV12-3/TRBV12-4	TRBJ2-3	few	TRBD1	CASSSVTGVYTDTQYF	TGTGCCAGCAGTTCAGTAACAGGGGTCTACACAGATACGCAGTATTTT
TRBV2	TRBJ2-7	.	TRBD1	CASSGTGGVGEQYF	TGTGCCAGCTCCGGGACAGGGGGCGTGGGGGAGCAGTACTTC
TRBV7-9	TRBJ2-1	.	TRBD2	CASSLAGRLAVLNEQFF	TGTGCCAGCAGCTTAGCGGGCCGACTAGCGGTTTTGAATGAGCAGTTCTTC
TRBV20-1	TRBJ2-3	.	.	CSARSKDRPSTDTQYF	TGCAGTGCTAGATCCAAGGACCGACCTAGCACAGATACGCAGTATTTT
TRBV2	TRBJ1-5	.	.	CASTGTSGSTDTQHF	TGTGCCAGCACCGGGACTAGCGGGAGCACAGATACGCAGCATTTT
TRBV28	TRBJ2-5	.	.	CASSFRVLPETQYF	TGTGCCAGCAGTTTTAGGGTACTCCCAGAGACCCAGTACTTC
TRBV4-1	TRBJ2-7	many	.	CASSQETSAEQYF	TGCGCCAGCAGCCAAGAAACAAGCGCCGAGCAGTACTTC
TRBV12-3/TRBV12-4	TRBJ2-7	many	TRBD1	CASSPLGQGTYEQYF	TGTGCCAGCAGTCCCTTGGGACAGGGAACCTACGAGCAGTACTTC
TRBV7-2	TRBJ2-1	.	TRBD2	CASERGSFYNEQFF	TGTGCCAGCGAGCGGGGGAGCTTCTACAATGAGCAGTTCTTC
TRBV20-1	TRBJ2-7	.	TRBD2	CSARETGGTSGRVGEQYF	TGCAGTGCTAGAGAGACAGGAGGGACTAGCGGCCGTGTTGGCGAGCAGTACTTC
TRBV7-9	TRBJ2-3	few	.	CASSLGERTSTDTQYF	TGTGCCAGCAGCCTGGGCGAGCGGACTAGCACAGATACGCAGTATTTT
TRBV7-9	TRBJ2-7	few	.	CASSLVTGNHEQYF	TGTGCCAGCAGCTTAGTAACAGGGAACCACGAGCAGTACTTC
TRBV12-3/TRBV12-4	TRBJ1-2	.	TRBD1	CASSPRWGQGALGYGYTF	TGTGCCAGCAGTCCTCGGTGGGGACAGGGGGCTTTAGGCTATGGCTACACCTTC
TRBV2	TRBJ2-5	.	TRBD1	CASSDQGATGETQYF	TGTGCCAGCAGTGATCAGGGGGCTACGGGAGAGACCCAGTACTTC
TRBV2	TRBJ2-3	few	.	CASKALKAASTDTQYF	TGTGCCAGCAAGGCCCTAAAAGCAGCTAGCACAGATACGCAGTATTTT
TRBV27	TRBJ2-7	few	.	CASSLSLGLYEQYF	TGTGCCAGCAGTTTAAGTTTGGGCCTCTACGAGCAGTACTTC
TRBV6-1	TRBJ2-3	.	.	CASSEGLYSGFTDTQYF	TGTGCCAGCAGTGAGGGTCTTTACAGCGGCTTCACAGATACGCAGTATTTT
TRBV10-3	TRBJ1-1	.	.	CAISATQGNTEAFF	TGTGCCATCAGTGCGACCCAGGGGAACACTGAAGCTTTCTTT
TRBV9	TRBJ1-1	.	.	CASSLGGSNMNTEAFF	TGTGCCAGTAGCTTAGGAGGGTCGAACATGAACACTGAAGCTTTCTTT
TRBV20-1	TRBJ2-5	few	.	CSARVGGSQETQYF	TGCAGTGCTAGAGTGGGGGGCAGCCAAGAGACCCAGTACTTC
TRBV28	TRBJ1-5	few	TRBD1	CASSRGTGRNQPQHF	TGTGCCAGCAGTCGCGGGACAGGGCGCAATCAGCCCCAGCATTTT
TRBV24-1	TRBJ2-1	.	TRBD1	CATSDPTGGPDNGQFF	TGTGCCACCAGTGACCCTACAGGGGGTCCAGACAATGGGCAGTTCTTC
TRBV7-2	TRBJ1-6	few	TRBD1	CASSIETGANSPLHF	TGTGCCAGCAGCATCGAGACAGGGGCGAATTCACCCCTCCACTTT
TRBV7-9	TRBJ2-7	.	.	CASSLQYYEQYF	TGTGCCAGCAGCTTACAATACTACGAGCAGTACTTC
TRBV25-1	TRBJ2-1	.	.	CASSDRRGRGEQFF	TGTGCCAGCAGTGACCGCCGCGGCAGAGGTGAGCAGTTCTTC